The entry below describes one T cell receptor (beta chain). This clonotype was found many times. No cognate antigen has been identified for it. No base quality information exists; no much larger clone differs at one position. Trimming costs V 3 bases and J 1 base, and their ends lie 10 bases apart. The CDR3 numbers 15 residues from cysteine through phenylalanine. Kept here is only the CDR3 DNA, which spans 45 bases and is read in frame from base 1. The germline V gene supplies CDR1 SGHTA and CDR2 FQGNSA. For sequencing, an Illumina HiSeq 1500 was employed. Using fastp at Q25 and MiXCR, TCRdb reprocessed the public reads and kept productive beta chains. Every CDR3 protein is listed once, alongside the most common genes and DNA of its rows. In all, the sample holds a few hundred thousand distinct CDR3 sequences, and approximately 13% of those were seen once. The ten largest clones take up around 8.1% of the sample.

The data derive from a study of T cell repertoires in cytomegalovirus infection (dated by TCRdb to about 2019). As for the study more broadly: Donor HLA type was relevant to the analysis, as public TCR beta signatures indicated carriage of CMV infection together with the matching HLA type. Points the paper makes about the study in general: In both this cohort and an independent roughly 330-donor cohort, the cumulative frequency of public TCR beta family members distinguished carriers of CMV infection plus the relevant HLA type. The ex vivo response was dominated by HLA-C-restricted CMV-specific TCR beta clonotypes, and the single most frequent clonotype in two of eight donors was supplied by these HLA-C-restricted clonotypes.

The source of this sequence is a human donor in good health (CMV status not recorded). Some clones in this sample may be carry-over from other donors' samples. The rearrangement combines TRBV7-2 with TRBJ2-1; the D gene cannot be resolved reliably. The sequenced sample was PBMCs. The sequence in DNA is TGTGCCAGCAGCTTCGCAGTCAGTTCCTACAATGAGCAGTTCTTC. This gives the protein CASSFAVSSYNEQFF.